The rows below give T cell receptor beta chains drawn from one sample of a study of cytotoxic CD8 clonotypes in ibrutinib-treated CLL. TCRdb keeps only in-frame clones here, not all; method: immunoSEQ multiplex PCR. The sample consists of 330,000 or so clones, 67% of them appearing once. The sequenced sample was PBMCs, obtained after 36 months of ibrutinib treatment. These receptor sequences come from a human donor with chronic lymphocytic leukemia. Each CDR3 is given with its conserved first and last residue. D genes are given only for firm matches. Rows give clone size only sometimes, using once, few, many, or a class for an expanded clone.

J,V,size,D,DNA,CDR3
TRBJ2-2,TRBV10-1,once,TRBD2,TGCGCCAGCAATAGCGGGGGGCCTTTTCGCACCGGGGAGCTGTTTTTT,CASNSGGPFRTGELFF
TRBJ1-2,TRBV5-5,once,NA,TGTGCCAGCAGCTCCAGGGTCGGAGCCTATGGCTACACCTTC,CASSSRVGAYGYTF
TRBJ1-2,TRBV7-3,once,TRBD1,TGTGCCAGCAGCTTATCCCCGACAGGGCTTGATGGCTACACCTTC,CASSLSPTGLDGYTF
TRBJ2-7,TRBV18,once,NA,TGTGCCAGCTCACCGGGGGGAGTAAGCTCCTACGAGCAGTACTTC,CASSPGGVSSYEQYF
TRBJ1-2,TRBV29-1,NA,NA,TGCAGCGGGCCGAGGGTAGCAGATGGCTACACCTTC,CSGPRVADGYTF
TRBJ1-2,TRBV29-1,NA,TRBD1,TGCAGCGCCACGAATCCTGACAGGGGAATCTATGGCTACACCTTC,CSATNPDRGIYGYTF
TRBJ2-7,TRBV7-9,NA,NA,TGTGCCAGCAGCTTTGGGACGCTACACTACGAGCAGTACTTC,CASSFGTLHYEQYF
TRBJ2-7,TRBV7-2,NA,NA,TGTGCCAGCAGCGACACAGGAGGGGGCGAGCAGTACTTC,CASSDTGGGEQYF
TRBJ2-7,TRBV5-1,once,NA,TGCGCCAGCAGCTTGGTGCAGGGTAGCTCCTACGAGCAGTACTTC,CASSLVQGSSYEQYF
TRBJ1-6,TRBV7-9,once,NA,TGTGCCAGCAGCTTAGCAGGATCCAGGAATTCACCCCTCCACTTT,CASSLAGSRNSPLHF
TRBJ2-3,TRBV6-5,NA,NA,TGTGCCAGCAGTTACGGGTTAGCTGGTACGCAGTATTTT,CASSYGLAGTQYF
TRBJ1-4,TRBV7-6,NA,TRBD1,TGTGCCAGCAGCGGGGACAGGGGATTACGTGAAAAACTGTTTTTT,CASSGDRGLREKLFF
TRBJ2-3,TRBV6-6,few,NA,TGTGCCAGCAGTTACTCCGGTCTCACAGATACGCAGTATTTT,CASSYSGLTDTQYF
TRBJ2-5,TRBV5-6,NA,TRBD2,TGTGCCAGCAGCTTGGTGACTAGCGGGGGAGGAGAGACCCAGTACTTC,CASSLVTSGGGETQYF
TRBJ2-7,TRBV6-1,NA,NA,TGTGCCAGCAATCTGGGGTCCGCCTACGAGCAGTACTTC,CASNLGSAYEQYF
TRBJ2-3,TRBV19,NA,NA,TGTGCCAGTAGTATAGCCGAGGCAGATACGCAGTATTTT,CASSIAEADTQYF